This TCR beta chain derives from a study of T cell responses to AZD1222 COVID-19 vaccine. Profiling relied on immunoSEQ multiplex PCR, and the TCRdb table lists in-frame clones only, not all of them. The profile covers approximately 200,000 clones, with around 94% appearing a single time and approximately 1.5% taken by the ten largest. The study's findings and limits: Once two AZD1222 doses were given, Spike-specific TCR breadth and depth went up. Targeting of unmutated variant regions was reportedly seen in nearly half of spike-specific TCRs. A mostly white British donor set with more females was recruited, and clonal diversity was possibly underestimated.

The CDR3 covers 12 residues. Germline loops: CDR1 MNHNS, CDR2 SASEGT. V gave up 5 bases and J gave up 0 bases, with 5 bases separating them. About this clone: Its target is unknown.

The J gene is TRBJ2-7, the V gene TRBV6-1; no clear D gene. Sequencing was performed on peripheral blood, taken 28 days after the second dose of the MenACWY control vaccine. The sequence came from an adult who received the MenACWY meningococcal vaccine as a control. CDR3 loop: CASSRDSYEQYF. As DNA, the CDR3 is TGTGCCAGCAGTCGCGACTCCTACGAGCAGTACTTC.